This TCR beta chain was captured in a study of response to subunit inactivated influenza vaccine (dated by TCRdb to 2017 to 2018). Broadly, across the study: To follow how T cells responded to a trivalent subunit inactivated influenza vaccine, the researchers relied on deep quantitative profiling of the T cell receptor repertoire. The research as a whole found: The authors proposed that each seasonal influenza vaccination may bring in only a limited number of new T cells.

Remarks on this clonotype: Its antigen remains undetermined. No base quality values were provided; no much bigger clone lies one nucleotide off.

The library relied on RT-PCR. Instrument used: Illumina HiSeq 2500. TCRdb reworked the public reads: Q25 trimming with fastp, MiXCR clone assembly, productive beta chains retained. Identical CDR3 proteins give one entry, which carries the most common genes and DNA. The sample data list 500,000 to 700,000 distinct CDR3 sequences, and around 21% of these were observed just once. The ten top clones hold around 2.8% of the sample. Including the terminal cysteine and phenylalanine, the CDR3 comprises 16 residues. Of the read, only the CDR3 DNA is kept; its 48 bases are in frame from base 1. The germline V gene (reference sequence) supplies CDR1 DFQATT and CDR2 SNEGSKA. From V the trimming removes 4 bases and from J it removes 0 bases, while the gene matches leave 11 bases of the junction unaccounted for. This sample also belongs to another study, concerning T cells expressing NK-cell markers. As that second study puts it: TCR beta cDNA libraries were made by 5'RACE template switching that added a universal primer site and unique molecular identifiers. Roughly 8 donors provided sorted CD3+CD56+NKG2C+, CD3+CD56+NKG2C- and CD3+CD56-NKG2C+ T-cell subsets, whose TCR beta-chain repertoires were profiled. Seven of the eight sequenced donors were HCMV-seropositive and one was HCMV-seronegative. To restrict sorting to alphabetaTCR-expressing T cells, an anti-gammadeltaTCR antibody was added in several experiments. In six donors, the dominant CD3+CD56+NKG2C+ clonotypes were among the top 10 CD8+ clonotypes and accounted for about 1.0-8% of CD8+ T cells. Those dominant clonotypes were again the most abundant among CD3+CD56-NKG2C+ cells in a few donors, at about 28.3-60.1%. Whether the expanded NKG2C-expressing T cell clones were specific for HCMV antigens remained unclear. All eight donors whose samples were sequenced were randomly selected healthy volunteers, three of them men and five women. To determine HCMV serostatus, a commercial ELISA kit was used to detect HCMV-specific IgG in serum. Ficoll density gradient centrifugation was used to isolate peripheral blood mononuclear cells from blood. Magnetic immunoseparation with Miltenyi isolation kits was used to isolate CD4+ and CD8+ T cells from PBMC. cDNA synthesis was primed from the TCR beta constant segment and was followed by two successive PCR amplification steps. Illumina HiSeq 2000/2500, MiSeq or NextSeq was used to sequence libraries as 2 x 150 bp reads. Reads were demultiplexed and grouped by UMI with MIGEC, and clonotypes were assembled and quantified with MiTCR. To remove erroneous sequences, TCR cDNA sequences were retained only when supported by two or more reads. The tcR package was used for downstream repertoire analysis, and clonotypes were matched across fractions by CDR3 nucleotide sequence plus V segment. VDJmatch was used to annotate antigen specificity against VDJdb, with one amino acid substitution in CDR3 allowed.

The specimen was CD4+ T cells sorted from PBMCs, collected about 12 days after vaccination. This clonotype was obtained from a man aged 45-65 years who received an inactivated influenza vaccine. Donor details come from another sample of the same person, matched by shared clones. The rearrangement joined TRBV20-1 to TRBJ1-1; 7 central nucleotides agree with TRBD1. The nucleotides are TGCAGTGCTACAGGGGGTGGTTGGACTTTGAACACTGAAGCTTTCTTT. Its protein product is CSATGGGWTLNTEAFF.